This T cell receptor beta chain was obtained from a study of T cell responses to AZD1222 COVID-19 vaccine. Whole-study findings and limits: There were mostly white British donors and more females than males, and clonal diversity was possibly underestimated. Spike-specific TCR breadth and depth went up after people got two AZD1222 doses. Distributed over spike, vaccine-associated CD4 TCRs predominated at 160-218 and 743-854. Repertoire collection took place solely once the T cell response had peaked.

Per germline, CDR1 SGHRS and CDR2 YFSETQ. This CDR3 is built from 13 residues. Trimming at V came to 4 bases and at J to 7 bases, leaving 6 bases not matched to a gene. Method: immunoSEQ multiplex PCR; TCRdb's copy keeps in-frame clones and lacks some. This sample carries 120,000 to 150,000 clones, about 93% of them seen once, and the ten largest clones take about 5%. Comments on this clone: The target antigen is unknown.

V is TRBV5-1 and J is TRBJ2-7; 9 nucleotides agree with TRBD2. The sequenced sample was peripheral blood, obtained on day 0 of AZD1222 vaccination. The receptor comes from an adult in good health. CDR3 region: CASSQAGGREQYF. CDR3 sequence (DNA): TGCGCCAGCAGCCAAGCGGGGGGCAGGGAGCAGTACTTC.